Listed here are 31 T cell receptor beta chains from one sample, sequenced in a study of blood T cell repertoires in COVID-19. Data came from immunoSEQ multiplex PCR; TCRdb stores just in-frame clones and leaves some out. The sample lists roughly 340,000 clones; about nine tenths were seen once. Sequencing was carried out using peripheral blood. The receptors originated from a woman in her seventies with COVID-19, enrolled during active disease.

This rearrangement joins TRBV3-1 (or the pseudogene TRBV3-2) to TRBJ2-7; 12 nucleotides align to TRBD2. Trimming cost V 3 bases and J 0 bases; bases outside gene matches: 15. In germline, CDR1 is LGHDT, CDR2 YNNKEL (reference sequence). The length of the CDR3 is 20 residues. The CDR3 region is CASSHSTSGGPTPSSYEQYF. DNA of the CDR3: TGTGCCAGCAGCCATTCTACTAGCGGGGGGCCGACCCCGAGCTCCTACGAGCAGTACTTC.

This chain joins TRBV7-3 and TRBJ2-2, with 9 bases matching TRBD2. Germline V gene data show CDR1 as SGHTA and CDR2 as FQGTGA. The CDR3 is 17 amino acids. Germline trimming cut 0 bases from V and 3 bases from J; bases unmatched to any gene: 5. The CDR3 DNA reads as TGTGCCAGCAGCTTAACCCTGCCTAGCGGGGACACCGGGGAGCTGTTTTTT. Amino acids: CASSLTLPSGDTGELFF.

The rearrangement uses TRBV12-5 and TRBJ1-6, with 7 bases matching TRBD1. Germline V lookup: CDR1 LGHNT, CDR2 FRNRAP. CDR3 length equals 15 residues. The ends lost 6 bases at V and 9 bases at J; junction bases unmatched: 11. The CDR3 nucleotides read TGTGCTAGTGGCCCCACGACAGGGACCCTTTCACCCCTCCACTTT. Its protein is CASGPTTGTLSPLHF.

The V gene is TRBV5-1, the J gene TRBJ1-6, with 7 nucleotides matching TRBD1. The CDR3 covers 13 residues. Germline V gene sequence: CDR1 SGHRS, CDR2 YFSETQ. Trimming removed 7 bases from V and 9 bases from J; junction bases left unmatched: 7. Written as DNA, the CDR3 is TGCGCCAGCTTTGACAGGGAAGGTTCACCCCTCCACTTT. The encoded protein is CASFDREGSPLHF. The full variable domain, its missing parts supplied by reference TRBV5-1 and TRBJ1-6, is KAGVTQTPRYLIKTRGQQVTLSCSPISGHRSVSWYQQTPGQGLQFLFEYFSETQRNKGNFPGRFSGRQFSNSRSEMNVSTLELGDSALYLCASFDREGSPLHFGNGTRLTVT.

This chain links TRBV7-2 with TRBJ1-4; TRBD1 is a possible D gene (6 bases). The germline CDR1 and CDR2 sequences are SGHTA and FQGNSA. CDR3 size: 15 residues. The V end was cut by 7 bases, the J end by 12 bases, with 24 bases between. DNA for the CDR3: TGTGCCAGCACCCCCTATGGGGGGGCGGGGGAGGAACTGTTTTTT. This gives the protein CASTPYGGAGEELFF.

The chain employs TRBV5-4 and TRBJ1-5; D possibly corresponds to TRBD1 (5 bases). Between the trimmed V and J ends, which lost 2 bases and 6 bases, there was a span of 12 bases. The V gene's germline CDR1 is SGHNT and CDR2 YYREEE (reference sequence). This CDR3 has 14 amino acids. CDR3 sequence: CASSFGGDGQPQHF. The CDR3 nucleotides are TGTGCCAGCAGCTTTGGAGGGGACGGTCAGCCCCAGCATTTT.

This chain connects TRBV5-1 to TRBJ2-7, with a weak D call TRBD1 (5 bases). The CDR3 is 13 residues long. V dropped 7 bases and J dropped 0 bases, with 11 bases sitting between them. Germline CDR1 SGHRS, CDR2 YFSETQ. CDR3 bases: TGCGCCAGCGGCACAGGCAGCTCCTACGAGCAGTACTTC. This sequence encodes CASGTGSSYEQYF.

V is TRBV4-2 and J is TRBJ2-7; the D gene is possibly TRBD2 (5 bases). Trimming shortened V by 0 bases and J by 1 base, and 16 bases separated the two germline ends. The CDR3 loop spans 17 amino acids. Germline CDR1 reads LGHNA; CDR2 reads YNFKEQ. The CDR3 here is CASSQDEGNSGSYEQYF. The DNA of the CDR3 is TGTGCCAGCAGCCAAGATGAGGGTAACAGCGGATCCTACGAGCAGTACTTC.

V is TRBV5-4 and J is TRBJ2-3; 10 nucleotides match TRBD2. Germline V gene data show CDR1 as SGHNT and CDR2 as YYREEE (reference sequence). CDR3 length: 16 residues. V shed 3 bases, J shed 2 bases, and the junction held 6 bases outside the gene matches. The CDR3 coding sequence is TGTGCCAGCAGCTCGAAGAGCGGGGGGGCCACAGATACGCAGTATTTT. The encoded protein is CASSSKSGGATDTQYF.

CDR3 loop: CAISDSMAARGEKLFF. As DNA, the CDR3 is TGTGCCATCAGTGATAGTATGGCAGCTCGCGGTGAAAAACTGTTTTTT. This chain connects TRBV10-3 to TRBJ1-4; D is unclear. With 3 bases removed from V and 7 bases from J, the gap between germline ends came to 18 bases. Germline assignment: CDR1 ENHRY and CDR2 SYGVKD. The CDR3 is 16 amino acids.

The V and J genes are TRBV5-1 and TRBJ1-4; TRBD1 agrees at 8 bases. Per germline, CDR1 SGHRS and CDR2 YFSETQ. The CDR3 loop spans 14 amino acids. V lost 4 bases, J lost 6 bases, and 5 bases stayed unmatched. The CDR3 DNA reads TGCGCCAGCAGCCAGGACAGGGCCGATGAAAAACTGTTTTTT. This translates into CASSQDRADEKLFF. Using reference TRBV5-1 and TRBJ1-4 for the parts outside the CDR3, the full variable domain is KAGVTQTPRYLIKTRGQQVTLSCSPISGHRSVSWYQQTPGQGLQFLFEYFSETQRNKGNFPGRFSGRQFSNSRSEMNVSTLELGDSALYLCASSQDRADEKLFFGSGTQLSVL.

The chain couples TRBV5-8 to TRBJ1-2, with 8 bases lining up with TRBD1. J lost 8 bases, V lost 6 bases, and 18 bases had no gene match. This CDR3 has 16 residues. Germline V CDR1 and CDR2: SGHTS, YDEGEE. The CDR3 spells CASTSVGTGSLRGYTF. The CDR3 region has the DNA TGTGCCAGCACCTCGGTCGGGACAGGTTCCCTTAGGGGCTACACCTTC. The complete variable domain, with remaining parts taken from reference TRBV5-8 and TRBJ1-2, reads EAGVTQSPTHLIKTRGQQATLRCSPISGHTSVYWYQQALGLGLQFLLWYDEGEERNRGNFPPRFSGRQFPNYSSELNVNALELEDSALYLCASTSVGTGSLRGYTFGSGTRLTVV.

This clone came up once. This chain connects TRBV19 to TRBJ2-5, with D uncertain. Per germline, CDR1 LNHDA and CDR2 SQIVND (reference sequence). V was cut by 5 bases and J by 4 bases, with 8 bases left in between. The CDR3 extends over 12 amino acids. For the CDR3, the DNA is TGTGCCAGTAGTGTGGCTGGAGAGACCCAGTACTTC. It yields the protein CASSVAGETQYF. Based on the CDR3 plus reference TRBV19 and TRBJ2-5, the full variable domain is DGGITQSPKYLFRKEGQNVTLSCEQNLNHDAMYWYRQDPGQGLRLIYYSQIVNDFQKGDIAEGYSVSREKKESFPLTVTSAQKNPTAFYLCASSVAGETQYFGPGTRLLVL.

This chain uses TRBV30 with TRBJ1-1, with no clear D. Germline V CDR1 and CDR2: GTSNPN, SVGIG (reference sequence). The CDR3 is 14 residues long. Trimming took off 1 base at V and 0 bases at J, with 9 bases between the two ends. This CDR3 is CAWSALQMNTEAFF. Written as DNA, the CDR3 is TGTGCCTGGAGTGCCCTACAGATGAACACTGAAGCTTTCTTT.

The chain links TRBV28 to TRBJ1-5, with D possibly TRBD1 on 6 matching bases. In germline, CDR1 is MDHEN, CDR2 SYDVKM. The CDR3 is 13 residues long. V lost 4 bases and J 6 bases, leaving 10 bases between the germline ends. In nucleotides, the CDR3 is TGTGCCAGCAGTTCTTTACAGGGTCAGCCCCAGCATTTT. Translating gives CASSSLQGQPQHF.

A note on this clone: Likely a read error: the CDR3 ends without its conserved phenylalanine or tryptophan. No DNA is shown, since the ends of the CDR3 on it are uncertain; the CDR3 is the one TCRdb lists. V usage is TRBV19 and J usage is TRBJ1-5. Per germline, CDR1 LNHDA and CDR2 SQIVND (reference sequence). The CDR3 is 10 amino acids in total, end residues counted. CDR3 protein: CASSIDSGLE.

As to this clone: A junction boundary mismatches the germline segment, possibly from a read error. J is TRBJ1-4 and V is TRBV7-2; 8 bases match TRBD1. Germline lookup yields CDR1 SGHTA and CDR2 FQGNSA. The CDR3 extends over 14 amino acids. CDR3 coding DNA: TGTGCCAGCAACTTATACGGACAGGGAGGAAAACTGTTTTTT. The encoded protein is CASNLYGQGGKLFF.

CDR3 in amino acids: CASSPTSYNEQFF. The DNA of the CDR3 is TGTGCCAGCAGCCCGACTAGTTACAATGAGCAGTTCTTC. The V call is TRBV3-1 (or the pseudogene TRBV3-2), the J call TRBJ2-1; D possibly corresponds to TRBD2 (6 bases). The V end lost 4 bases, the J end lost 4 bases, and 8 bases lay between the germline ends. CDR1 is LGHDT, CDR2 YNNKEL, per germline (reference sequence). The length of the CDR3 is 13 residues.

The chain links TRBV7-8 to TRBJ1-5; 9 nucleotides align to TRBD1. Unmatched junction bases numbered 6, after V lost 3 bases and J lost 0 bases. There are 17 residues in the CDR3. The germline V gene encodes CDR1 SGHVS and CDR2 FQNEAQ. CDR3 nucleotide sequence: TGTGCCAGCAGCTTCGGGACAGGGTGGGGTAGCAATCAGCCCCAGCATTTT. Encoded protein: CASSFGTGWGSNQPQHF.

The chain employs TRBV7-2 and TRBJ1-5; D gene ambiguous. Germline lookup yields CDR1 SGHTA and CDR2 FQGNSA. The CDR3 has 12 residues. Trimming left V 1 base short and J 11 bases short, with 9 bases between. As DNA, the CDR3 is TGTGCCAGCAGCTTAGTGGGCGGGACCCAGCATTTT. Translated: CASSLVGGTQHF.

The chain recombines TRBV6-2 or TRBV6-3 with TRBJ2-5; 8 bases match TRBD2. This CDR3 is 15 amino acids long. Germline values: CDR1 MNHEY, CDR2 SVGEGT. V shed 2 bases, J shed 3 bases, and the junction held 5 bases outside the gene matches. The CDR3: CASSYPPAGEETQYF. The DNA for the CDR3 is TGTGCCAGCAGTTACCCCCCAGCGGGGGAAGAGACCCAGTACTTC.

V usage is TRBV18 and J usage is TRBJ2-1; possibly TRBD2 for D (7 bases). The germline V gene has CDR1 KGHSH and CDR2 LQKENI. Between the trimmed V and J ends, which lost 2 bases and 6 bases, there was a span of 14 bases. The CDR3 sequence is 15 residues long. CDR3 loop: CASSPRGGASNEQFF. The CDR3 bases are TGTGCCAGCTCACCAAGGGGGGGGGCCAGCAATGAGCAGTTCTTC.

The CDR3 loop reads CASSIQGSSGNTIYF. In DNA form, the CDR3 reads TGTGCCAGTAGTATTCAGGGGTCCTCTGGAAACACCATATATTTT. The chain links TRBV19 to TRBJ1-3; the D gene is possibly TRBD1 (6 bases). The V and J ends lost 3 bases and 0 bases respectively, with 9 bases between them. Looked up from germline, CDR1 is LNHDA and CDR2 is SQIVND (reference sequence). The length of the CDR3 is 15 residues.

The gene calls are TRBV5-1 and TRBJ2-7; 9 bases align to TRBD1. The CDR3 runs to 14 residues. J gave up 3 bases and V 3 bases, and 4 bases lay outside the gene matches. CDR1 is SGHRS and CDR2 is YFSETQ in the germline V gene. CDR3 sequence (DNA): TGCGCCAGCAGCTCCACGACAGGGGGCTACGAGCAGTACTTC. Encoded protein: CASSSTTGGYEQYF.

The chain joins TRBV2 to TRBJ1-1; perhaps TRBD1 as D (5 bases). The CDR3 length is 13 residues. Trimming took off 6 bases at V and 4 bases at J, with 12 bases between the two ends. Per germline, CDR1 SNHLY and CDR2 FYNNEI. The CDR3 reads CASSPWGGTEAFF. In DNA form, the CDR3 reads TGTGCCAGCAGCCCCTGGGGGGGCACTGAAGCTTTCTTT.

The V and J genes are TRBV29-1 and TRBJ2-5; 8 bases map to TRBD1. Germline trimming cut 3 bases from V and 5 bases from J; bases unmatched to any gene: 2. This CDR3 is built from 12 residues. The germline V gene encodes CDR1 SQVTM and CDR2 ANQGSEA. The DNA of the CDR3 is TGCAGCGTTGACAGGGGGCTCGAGACCCAGTACTTC. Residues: CSVDRGLETQYF.

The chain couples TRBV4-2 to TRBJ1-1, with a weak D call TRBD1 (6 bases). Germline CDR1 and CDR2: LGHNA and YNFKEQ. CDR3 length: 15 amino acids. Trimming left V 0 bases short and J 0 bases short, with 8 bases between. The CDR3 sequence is CASSQDPGVNTEAFF. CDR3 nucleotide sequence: TGTGCCAGCAGCCAAGACCCAGGGGTGAACACTGAAGCTTTCTTT.

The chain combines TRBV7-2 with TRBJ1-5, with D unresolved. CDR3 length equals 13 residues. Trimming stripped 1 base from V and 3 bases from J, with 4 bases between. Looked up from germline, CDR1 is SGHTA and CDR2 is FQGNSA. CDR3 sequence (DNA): TGTGCCAGCAGCTTAGGACACAATCAGCCCCAGCATTTT. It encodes CASSLGHNQPQHF.

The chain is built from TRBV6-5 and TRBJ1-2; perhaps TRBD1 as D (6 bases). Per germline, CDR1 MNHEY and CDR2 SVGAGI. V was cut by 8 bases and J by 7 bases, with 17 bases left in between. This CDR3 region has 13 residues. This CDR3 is CASSYGGLSGYTF. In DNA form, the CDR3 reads TGTGCCAGCTCTTATGGGGGCCTAAGTGGCTACACCTTC.

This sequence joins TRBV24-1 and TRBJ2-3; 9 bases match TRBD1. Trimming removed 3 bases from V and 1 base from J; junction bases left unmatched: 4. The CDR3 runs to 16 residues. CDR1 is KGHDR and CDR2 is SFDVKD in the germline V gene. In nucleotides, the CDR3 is TGTGCCACCAGTGATCGTGGGGACAGGGGCACAGATACGCAGTATTTT. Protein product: CATSDRGDRGTDTQYF.

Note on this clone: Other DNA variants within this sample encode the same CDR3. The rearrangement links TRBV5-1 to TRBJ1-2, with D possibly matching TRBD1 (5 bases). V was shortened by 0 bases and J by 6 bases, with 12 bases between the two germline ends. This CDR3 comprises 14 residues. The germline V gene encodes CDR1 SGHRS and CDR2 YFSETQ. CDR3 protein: CASSLAGGRDGYTF. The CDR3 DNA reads TGCGCCAGCAGCTTGGCTGGGGGGAGAGATGGCTACACCTTC.